The next 9 T cell receptor beta chains were all read from a single sample in a study of blood T cell repertoires in COVID-19 (TCRdb year 2020). Library preparation employed the immunoSEQ multiplex PCR assay. This is the immuneACCESS table as TCRdb keeps it, with only in-frame sequences that have V and J called. A part of the clones is gone; compared with another copy, unresolved V genes explain less than half, and the rest is unexplained. The sample profile shows about 59,000 clones; 75% to 95% of them were found once. The ten biggest clones cover 8.5% to 10% of the sample. Sequenced: peripheral blood. These receptors originate from a human donor in a cohort sampled during active COVID-19.

This rearrangement joins TRBV27 to TRBJ2-1; 10 bases match TRBD2. The CDR3 contains 14 residues. V lost 5 bases and J lost 2; bases outside the gene matches: 0. Germline-derived CDR1 and CDR2 are MNHEY and SMNVEV (reference sequence). The CDR3, as DNA: TGTGCCAGCAGTCTAGCGGGAGCCTACAATGAGCAGTTCTTC. It codes for CASSLAGAYNEQFF.

As for this clone: This CDR3 is also generated by other DNA sequences in the sample. The chain carries TRBV19 and TRBJ2-7; TRBD1 agrees at 10 bases. In germline, CDR1 is LNHDA, CDR2 SQIVND (reference sequence). V shed 6 bases and J 3 bases; nucleotides not matched to a gene: 2. This CDR3 spans 13 amino acids. The CDR3 loop is CASSRDRGYEQYF. The CDR3 DNA sequence: TGTGCCAGTAGCCGGGACAGGGGCTACGAGCAGTACTTC.

The chain carries TRBV6-1 and TRBJ1-5, with D possibly TRBD1 on 5 matching bases. CDR1 MNHNS and CDR2 SASEGT come from the germline V gene. The CDR3 spans 14 residues. With 3 bases removed from V and 3 bases from J, the gap between germline ends came to 9 bases. The CDR3 here is CASSDDSLNQPQHF. The CDR3 DNA reads TGTGCCAGCAGTGACGACAGCCTCAATCAGCCCCAGCATTTT.

J is TRBJ2-7 and V is TRBV18, with D perhaps matching TRBD1 (5 bases). Germline CDR1 reads KGHSH; CDR2 reads LQKENI. The germline V and J ends were trimmed by 7 bases and 2 bases, with 21 bases remaining between them. The CDR3 is 16 amino acids. CDR3: CASFNRTREEAYEQYF. The CDR3 DNA reads as TGTGCCAGCTTTAATCGTACCAGGGAAGAGGCCTACGAGCAGTACTTC.

On this clone itself: Distinct nucleotide sequences in the sample also encode this CDR3. The J gene is TRBJ2-3, the V gene TRBV30, with D maybe TRBD2 (5 bases). CDR1 and CDR2 (germline): GTSNPN, SVGIG (reference sequence). The CDR3 loop spans 12 amino acids. The V end was cut by 8 bases, the J end by 3 bases, with 12 bases between. The CDR3 sequence: CAQSRGTDTQYF. For the CDR3, the DNA is TGTGCCCAGAGCAGAGGGACAGATACGCAGTATTTT.

The J gene is TRBJ2-3, the V gene TRBV7-2, with D possibly being TRBD2 (5 bases). The CDR3 totals 14 residues. Trimming removed 8 bases at V and 0 bases at J, with 12 bases between. The germline gives CDR1 SGHTA, CDR2 FQGNSA. The CDR3 nucleotides are TGTGCCAGCGGGCGGGCCTCGAGCACAGATACGCAGTATTTT. Its translation: CASGRASSTDTQYF.

The chain is built from TRBV7-9 and TRBJ2-6; D is unresolved. CDR1 and CDR2 from the germline V gene are SEHNR and FQNEAQ (reference sequence). This CDR3 is 15 amino acids long. Trimming shortened V by 2 bases and J by 3 bases, and 8 bases separated the two germline ends. The CDR3 region has the DNA TGTGCCAGCAGCTTATACTCAGGTGGGGCCAACGTCCTGACTTTC. It codes for CASSLYSGGANVLTF.

The rearrangement links TRBV27 to TRBJ1-2; 7 bases fit TRBD1. The CDR3 contains 16 residues. Germline trimming cut 5 bases from V and 0 bases from J; bases unmatched to any gene: 9. The germline V gene has CDR1 MNHEY and CDR2 SMNVEV (reference sequence). CDR3 loop: CASSPQTGPANYGYTF. CDR3 sequence (DNA): TGTGCCAGCAGTCCCCAGACAGGGCCGGCTAACTATGGCTACACCTTC.

The CDR3 region is CASSLEQPFNSPLHF. The CDR3 region has the DNA TGTGCCAGCAGCTTAGAACAACCTTTCAATTCACCCCTCCACTTT. V is TRBV7-8 and J is TRBJ1-6; unclear D gene. The CDR3 is made up of 15 amino acids. V shed 1 base and J shed 7 bases, with 11 bases lying between them. The germline V gene encodes CDR1 SGHVS and CDR2 FQNEAQ. The variable domain in full, completed from reference TRBV7-8 and TRBJ1-6, reads GAGVSQSPRYKVAKRGQDVALRCDPISGHVSLFWYQQALGQGPEFLTYFQNEAQLDKSGLPSDRFFAERPEGSVSTLKIQRTQQEDSAVYLCASSLEQPFNSPLHFGNGTRLTVT.